The subject of this entry is one T cell receptor (beta chain). Its specificity is unknown. This CDR3 has 14 amino acids. CDR1 and CDR2 from the germline V gene are SGHRS and YFSETQ. Trimming removed 6 bases from V and 6 bases from J; junction bases left unmatched: 9. This specimen comes from a study of CD8 T cells in ankylosing spondylitis. General study findings and limits: Disease-linked clones were reportedly significantly enriched in matched ankylosing spondylitis synovial fluid. Typical of ankylosing spondylitis blood, it appeared, was a TCR beta motif of about eight highly homologous variants. Those disease-linked clones were CD8+; they were also relatively rare in peripheral blood.

A quantitative 5'-RACE method, one with molecular barcodes, was used to make TCR beta libraries. One entry per CDR3 protein, called by TCRdb with MiXCR from the 5' RACE reads. The top ten clones hold under 0.6% of a sample with some 840,000 distinct CDR3 sequences, about 12% of them seen once. This chain links TRBV5-1 with TRBJ2-1; 7 bases match TRBD2. This clonotype originated in a male donor with ankylosing spondylitis. The sample comprised blood, either unsorted or a sorted T cell fraction (not recorded which). DNA for the CDR3: TGCGCCAGCATGGCGGTGCCGGGGGGCAATGAGCAGTTCTTC. Amino acid sequence: CASMAVPGGNEQFF.